The following is a T cell receptor beta chain sequence with its context. Its target is unknown. The entry originates in a study of T cells in Graves' hyperthyroidism and ophthalmopathy. CDR3 length equals 14 residues. V was pared by 3 bases and J by 1 base, with 11 bases between. The germline V gene encodes CDR1 DFQATT and CDR2 SNEGSKA (reference sequence). For Graves' hyperthyroidism to be stable, ophthalmopathy could not progress within 18 months. The study enrolled patients aged 18 to 65 with newly diagnosed hyperthyroidism of under 2 months' duration. General study findings and limits: Model output signaled ophthalmopathy a median around 6.9 months ahead of onset.

It was RNA transcripts that yielded the amplified TCR beta CDR3 regions. The TCR CDR3 first-round RT-PCR relied on the HTBI primer set. From the multiplex PCR reads, TCRdb called clonotypes with MiXCR, one entry per CDR3 protein. The sample has about 360,000 distinct CDR3 sequences; 20% to 25% are singletons. This sequence originates from a man aged 50 or older with Graves' hyperthyroidism. The rearrangement uses TRBV20-1 and TRBJ2-3, with D possibly called TRBD1 or TRBD2 (5 bases each). The sample consisted of blood. CDR3 protein: CSARGRDRTDTQYF. Here the CDR3 DNA reads TGCAGTGCTAGGGGCAGGGACCGCACAGATACGCAGTATTTT.